Reported below is one T cell receptor beta chain. The sample belongs to a study of tumor-infiltrating lymphocytes in localized non-small cell lung cancer. Study-wide background: Each patient gave resected tumor and non-adjacent uninvolved lung tissue.

Some clones are missing from TCRdb's copy, which holds only in-frame ones; the method was immunoSEQ multiplex PCR. The table shows about 8,400 clones, with around 77% occurring only once. This sequence originates from a human donor with non-small cell lung cancer. Material: uninvolved lung tissue not adjacent to the tumor.

The CDR3 nucleotides are TGTGCCAGCAGCCCACAGGGTGAAAAACTGTTTTTT. Its translation is CASSPQGEKLFF. V usage is TRBV7-2 and J usage is TRBJ1-4, with TRBD1 as a possible D gene (6 bases). This CDR3 is 12 amino acids long. Deletions cut 5 bases from V and 7 bases from J, with 8 bases between. Germline lookup yields CDR1 SGHTA and CDR2 FQGNSA.